This TCR beta chain comes out of a study of long-term antiretroviral therapy in people with HIV. Study in general: Earliest sampling preceded the 2015 immediate-ART recommendation by about a decade. Findings and limits, study-wide: After ART, diversity increased yet remained lower than transplant donor controls.

Survey level was the resolution at which the v3.0 immunoSEQ assay ran. The sequencing target was 40,000-50,000 T-cell genomes per sample. Clones were read by immunoSEQ multiplex PCR, and TCRdb kept only the in-frame ones, dropping some. The sample comprises 15,000 to 20,000 clones, about nine tenths of which are singletons, and roughly 9% rests with the top ten. As regards this clone: Its antigen is still unknown.

Ahead of DNA extraction, samples held about 0.95-10 million cryopreserved PBMC each. The CDR3 length is 14 residues. Looked up from germline, CDR1 is SGDLS and CDR2 is YYNGEE. V was pared by 3 bases and J by 4 bases, with 13 bases between. The chain recombines TRBV9 with TRBJ1-2; D remains ambiguous. This TCR was sampled from a man aged 50 to 59 with HIV. This specimen consisted of unsorted PBMCs, obtained 3 years after starting antiretroviral therapy. The CDR3 loop is CASSDRSEGYGYTF. The CDR3 DNA sequence: TGTGCCAGCAGCGACCGGTCGGAGGGCTATGGCTACACCTTC.